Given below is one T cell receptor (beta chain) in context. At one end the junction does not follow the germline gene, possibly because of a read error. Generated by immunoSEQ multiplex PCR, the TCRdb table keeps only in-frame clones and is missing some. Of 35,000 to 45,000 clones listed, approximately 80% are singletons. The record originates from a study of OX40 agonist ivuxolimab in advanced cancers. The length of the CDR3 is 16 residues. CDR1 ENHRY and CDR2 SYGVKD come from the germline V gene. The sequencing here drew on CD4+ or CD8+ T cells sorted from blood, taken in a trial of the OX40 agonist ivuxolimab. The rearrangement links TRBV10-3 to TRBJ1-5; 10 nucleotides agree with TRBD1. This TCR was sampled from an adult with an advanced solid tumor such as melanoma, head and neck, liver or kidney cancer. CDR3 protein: CASSEQPGQGNQPQHF. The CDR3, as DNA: TGTGCCAGCAGTGAGCAACCGGGACAGGGGAATCAGCCCCAGCATTTT.